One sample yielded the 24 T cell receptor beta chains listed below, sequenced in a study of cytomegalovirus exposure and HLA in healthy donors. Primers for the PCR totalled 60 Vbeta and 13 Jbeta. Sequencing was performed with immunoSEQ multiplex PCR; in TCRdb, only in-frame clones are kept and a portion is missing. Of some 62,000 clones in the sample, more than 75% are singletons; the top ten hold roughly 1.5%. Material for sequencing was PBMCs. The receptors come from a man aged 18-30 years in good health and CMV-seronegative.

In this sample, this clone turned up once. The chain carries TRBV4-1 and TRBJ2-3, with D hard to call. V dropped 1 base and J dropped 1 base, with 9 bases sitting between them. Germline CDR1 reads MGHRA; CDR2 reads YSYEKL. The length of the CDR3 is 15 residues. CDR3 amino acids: CASSQGYLGTDTQYF. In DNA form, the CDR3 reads TGCGCCAGCAGCCAAGGCTATCTGGGCACAGATACGCAGTATTTT.

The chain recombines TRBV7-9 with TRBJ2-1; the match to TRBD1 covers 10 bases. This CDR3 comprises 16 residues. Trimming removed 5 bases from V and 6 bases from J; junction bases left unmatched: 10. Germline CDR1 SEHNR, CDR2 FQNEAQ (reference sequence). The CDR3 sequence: CASSGTRDRGSNEQFF. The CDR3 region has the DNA TGTGCCAGCAGCGGCACTCGGGACAGGGGTAGCAATGAGCAGTTCTTC.

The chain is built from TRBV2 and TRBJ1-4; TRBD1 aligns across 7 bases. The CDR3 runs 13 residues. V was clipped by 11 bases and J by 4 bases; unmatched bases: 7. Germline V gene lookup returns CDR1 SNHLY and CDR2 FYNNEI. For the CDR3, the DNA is TGTGCCGGTGGGACAGAGGTTAATGAAAAACTGTTTTTT. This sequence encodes CAGGTEVNEKLFF.

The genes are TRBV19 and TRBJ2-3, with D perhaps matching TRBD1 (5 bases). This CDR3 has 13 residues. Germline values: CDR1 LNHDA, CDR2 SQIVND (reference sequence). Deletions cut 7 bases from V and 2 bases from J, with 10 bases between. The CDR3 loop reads CASTVRDTDTQYF. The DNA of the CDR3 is TGTGCCAGTACCGTCAGGGACACAGATACGCAGTATTTT.

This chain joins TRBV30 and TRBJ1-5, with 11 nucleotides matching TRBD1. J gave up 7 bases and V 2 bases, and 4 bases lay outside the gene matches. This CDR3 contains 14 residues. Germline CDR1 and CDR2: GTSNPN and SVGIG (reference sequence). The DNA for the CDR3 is TGTGCCTGGAGTAGGGGACAGGGGGACCAGCCCCAGCATTTT. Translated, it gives CAWSRGQGDQPQHF.

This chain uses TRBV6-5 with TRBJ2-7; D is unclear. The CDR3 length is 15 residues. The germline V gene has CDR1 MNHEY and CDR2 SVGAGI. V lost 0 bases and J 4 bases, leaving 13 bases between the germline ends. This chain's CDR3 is CASSYSILWAYEQYF. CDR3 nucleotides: TGTGCCAGCAGTTACTCCATCCTCTGGGCTTACGAGCAGTACTTC.

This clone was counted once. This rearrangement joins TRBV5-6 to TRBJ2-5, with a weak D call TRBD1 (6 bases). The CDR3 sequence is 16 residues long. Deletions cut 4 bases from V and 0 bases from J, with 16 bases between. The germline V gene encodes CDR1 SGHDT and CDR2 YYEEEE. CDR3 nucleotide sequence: TGTGCCAGCAGCGGGATCCCCACAGGGTACCAAGAGACCCAGTACTTC. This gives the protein CASSGIPTGYQETQYF.

This CDR3 is CAITSGGLTDTQYF. CDR3 nucleotides: TGTGCCATTACTAGCGGGGGCCTCACAGATACGCAGTATTTT. The rearrangement links TRBV10-3 to TRBJ2-3; 11 nucleotides line up with TRBD2. CDR1 and CDR2 (germline): ENHRY, SYGVKD. This CDR3 region has 14 residues. J lost 2 bases, V lost 9 bases, and 4 bases had no gene match.

In DNA form, the CDR3 reads TGTGCCAGCAGTTTCGGGGGGGCGAGAAATGAGCAGTTCTTC. Amino acid sequence: CASSFGGARNEQFF. This rearrangement joins TRBV2 to TRBJ2-1, with 8 bases aligning to TRBD2. CDR3 length: 14 residues. The V gene end was trimmed by 5 bases and the J gene end by 7 bases; junction bases not matched to a gene: 7. Germline-derived CDR1 and CDR2 are SNHLY and FYNNEI.

The chain's CDR3 is CASSRTGQNEKLFF. CDR3 sequence (DNA): TGTGCCAGCAGCAGGACAGGGCAAAATGAAAAACTGTTTTTT. This chain uses TRBV5-4 with TRBJ1-4, with 8 bases fitting TRBD1. The CDR3 sequence is 14 residues long. The V gene's germline CDR1 is SGHNT and CDR2 YYREEE (reference sequence). The ends lost 4 bases at V and 5 bases at J; junction bases unmatched: 4.

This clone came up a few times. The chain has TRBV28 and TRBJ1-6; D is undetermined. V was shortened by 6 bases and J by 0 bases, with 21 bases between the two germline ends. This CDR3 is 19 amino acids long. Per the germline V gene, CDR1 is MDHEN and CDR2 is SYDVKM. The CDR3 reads CASSLPEGDPSSYNSPLHF. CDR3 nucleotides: TGTGCCAGCAGCCTTCCCGAGGGTGACCCTAGCTCCTATAATTCACCCCTCCACTTT.

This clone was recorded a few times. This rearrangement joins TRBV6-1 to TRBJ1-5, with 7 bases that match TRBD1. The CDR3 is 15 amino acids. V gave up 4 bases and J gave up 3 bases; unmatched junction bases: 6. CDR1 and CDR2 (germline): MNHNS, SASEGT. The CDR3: CASSAGTGVNQPQHF. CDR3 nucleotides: TGTGCCAGCAGTGCAGGAACAGGGGTCAATCAGCCCCAGCATTTT.

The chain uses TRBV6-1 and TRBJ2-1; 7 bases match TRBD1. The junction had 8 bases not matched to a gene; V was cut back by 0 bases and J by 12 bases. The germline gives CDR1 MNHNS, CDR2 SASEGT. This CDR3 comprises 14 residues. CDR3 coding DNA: TGTGCCAGCAGTGAAGCGCAAGGGGGCCGACGGCAGTTCTTC. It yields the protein CASSEAQGGRRQFF.

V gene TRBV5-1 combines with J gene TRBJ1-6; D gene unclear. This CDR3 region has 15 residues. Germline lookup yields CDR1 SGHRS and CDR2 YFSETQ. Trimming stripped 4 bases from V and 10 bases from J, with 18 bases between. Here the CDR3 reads CASSLRTGNGSPLHF. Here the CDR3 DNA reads TGCGCCAGCAGCCTCAGGACGGGGAATGGGTCACCCCTCCACTTT.

CDR3 amino acids: CASSKVPGRDNSPLHF. The CDR3 nucleotides are TGTGCCAGCAGCAAAGTCCCAGGCAGAGATAATTCACCCCTCCACTTT. The V gene is TRBV21-1, the J gene TRBJ1-6; the listed D gene, TRBD1, was not tested against the DNA. TRBV21-1 is marked as a pseudogene. The CDR3 has 16 amino acids.

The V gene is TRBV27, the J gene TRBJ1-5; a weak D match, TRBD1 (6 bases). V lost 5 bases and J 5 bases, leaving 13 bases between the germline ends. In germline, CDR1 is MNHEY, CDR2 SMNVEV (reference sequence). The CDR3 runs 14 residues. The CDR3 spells CASSPQGSHQPQHF. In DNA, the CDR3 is TGTGCCAGCAGTCCCCAGGGGAGCCATCAGCCCCAGCATTTT.

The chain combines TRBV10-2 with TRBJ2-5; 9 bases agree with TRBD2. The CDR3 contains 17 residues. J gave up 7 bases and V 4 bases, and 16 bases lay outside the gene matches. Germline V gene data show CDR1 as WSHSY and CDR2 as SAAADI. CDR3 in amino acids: CASSAFSSAGGLVTQYF. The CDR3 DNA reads TGCGCCAGCAGTGCATTCTCTAGTGCGGGGGGGTTGGTGACCCAGTACTTC.

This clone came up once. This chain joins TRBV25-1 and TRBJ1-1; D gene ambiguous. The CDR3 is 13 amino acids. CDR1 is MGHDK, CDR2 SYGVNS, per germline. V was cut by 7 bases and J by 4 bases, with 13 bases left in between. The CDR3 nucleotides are TGTGCCAGCAACGGCCTCCCAGGCACTGAAGCTTTCTTT. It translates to CASNGLPGTEAFF.

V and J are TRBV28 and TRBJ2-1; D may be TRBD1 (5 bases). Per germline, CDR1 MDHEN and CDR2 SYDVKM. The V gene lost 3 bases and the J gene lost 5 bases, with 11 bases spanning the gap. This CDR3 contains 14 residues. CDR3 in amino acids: CASSFRDSNNEQFF. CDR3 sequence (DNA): TGTGCCAGCAGTTTCCGAGACAGTAACAATGAGCAGTTCTTC.

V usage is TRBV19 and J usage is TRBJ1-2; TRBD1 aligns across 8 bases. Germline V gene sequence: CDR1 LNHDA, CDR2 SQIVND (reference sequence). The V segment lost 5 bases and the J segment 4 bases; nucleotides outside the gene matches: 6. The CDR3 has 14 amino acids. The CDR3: CASSPGQVLYGYTF. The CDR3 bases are TGTGCCAGTAGTCCGGGACAGGTCCTCTATGGCTACACCTTC.

CDR3 DNA sequence: TGTGCCAGCACCTTCCGGGACAGAAGTATAGATACGCAGTATTTT. Its protein product is CASTFRDRSIDTQYF. The V and J genes are TRBV6-1 and TRBJ2-3; 7 nucleotides align to TRBD1. This CDR3 has 15 amino acids. V lost 7 bases to trimming and J lost 5 bases; unmatched junction nucleotides: 12. Per germline, CDR1 MNHNS and CDR2 SASEGT.

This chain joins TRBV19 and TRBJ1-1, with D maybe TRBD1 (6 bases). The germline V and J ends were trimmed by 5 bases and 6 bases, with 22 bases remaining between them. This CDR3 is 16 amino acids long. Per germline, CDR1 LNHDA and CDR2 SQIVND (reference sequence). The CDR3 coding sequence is TGTGCCAGTAGTTCCCGAGGGGGAACCGCTCGAGCTGAAGCTTTCTTT. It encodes CASSSRGGTARAEAFF. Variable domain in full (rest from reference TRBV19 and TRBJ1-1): DGGITQSPKYLFRKEGQNVTLSCEQNLNHDAMYWYRQDPGQGLRLIYYSQIVNDFQKGDIAEGYSVSREKKESFPLTVTSAQKNPTAFYLCASSSRGGTARAEAFFGQGTRLTVV.

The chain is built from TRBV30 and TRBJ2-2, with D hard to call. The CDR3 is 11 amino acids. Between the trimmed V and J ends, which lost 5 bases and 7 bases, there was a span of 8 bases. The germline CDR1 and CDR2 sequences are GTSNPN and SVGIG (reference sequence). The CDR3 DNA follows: TGTGCCTGGCCCCTAAACGGGGAGCTGTTTTTT. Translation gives CAWPLNGELFF.

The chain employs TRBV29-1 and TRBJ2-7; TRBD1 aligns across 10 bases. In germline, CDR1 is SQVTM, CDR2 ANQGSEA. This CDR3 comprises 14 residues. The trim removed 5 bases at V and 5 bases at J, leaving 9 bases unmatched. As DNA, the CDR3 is TGCAGCGTTTCCAAAATGACAGGGGGCGACGAGCAGTACTTC. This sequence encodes CSVSKMTGGDEQYF.